These T cell receptor beta chains were read from a single sample in a study of blood T cells in healthy people across ages. Using its own MiXCR run on the 5' RACE reads, TCRdb lists one record per CDR3 protein. The table has 700,000 to 900,000 distinct CDR3 sequences, 20% to 30% seen once. These data also formed part of another study, on T cells of mothers and their children.

Sequences were obtained from blood. The receptors were gathered from a boy aged 5-17 years in good health. Both conserved end residues are part of each CDR3. A D gene is named only where the DNA matches it firmly. Where a row states a size, it is once, few, many or the class of an expanded clone; other rows omit it.

>TRBJ2-5|.|16|TRBD2|TRBV27
TGTGCCAGCAGTCATCTCGGCGCGGGGGGGCCGGAGACCCAGTACTTC
CASSHLGAGGPETQYF
>TRBJ2-1|few|13|.|TRBV5-1
TGCGCCAGCAGCTTTTCGGGGGAGCCTGAGCAGTTCTTC
CASSFSGEPEQFF
>TRBJ2-3|.|17|.|TRBV3-1
TGTGCCAGCAGCCAAGATAGGGTAAGAGGGCACACAGATACGCAGTATTTT
CASSQDRVRGHTDTQYF
>TRBJ2-3|.|14|.|TRBV10-3
TGTGCCGCGGGTGGGGGCCTTCGGGCAGATACGCAGTATTTT
CAAGGGLRADTQYF
>TRBJ2-1|few|11|TRBD2|TRBV20-1
TGCAGTAGCGGGGGTTACAATGAGCAGTTCTTC
CSSGGYNEQFF
>TRBJ1-1|few|15|.|TRBV28
TGTGCCAGCAGTTTACCCCAGGGCATGAACACTGAAGCTTTCTTT
CASSLPQGMNTEAFF
>TRBJ1-2|.|14|.|TRBV7-9
TGTGCCAGCAGCTCCCCCGGGTTGAACTATGGCTACACCTTC
CASSSPGLNYGYTF
>TRBJ1-1|few|15|TRBD1|TRBV12-3/TRBV12-4
TGTGCCAGCAGTCCCCACAGGGGGTTGAACACTGAAGCTTTCTTT
CASSPHRGLNTEAFF
>TRBJ2-4|few|14|TRBD1|TRBV2
TGTGCCAGCTTAAGGACAGGGGGAAAAAACATTCAGTACTTC
CASLRTGGKNIQYF
>TRBJ2-2|many|17|TRBD1|TRBV7-2
TGTGCCAGCAGCTCAAAAGGGACAGGGGGCGTCACCGGGGAGCTGTTTTTT
CASSSKGTGGVTGELFF
>TRBJ2-1|few|14|TRBD2|TRBV12-3/TRBV12-4
TGTGCCAGCCAGGCGGGGGGGCCCTACAATGAGCAGTTCTTC
CASQAGGPYNEQFF
>TRBJ1-4|few|14|TRBD1|TRBV28
TGTGCCAGCAGTGGGGACAGTTTAAATGAAAAACTGTTTTTT
CASSGDSLNEKLFF
>TRBJ1-2|few|14|.|TRBV7-9
TGTGCCAGCAACCCCGTGGGCCCTAGAGATGGCTACACCTTC
CASNPVGPRDGYTF
>TRBJ2-6|.|14|.|TRBV20-1
TGCAGTGCTAGAAGCGGCTCTGGGGCCAACGTCCTGACTTTC
CSARSGSGANVLTF
>TRBJ2-7|.|15|.|TRBV14
TGTGCCAGCAGCCAAGGTCGGGGGACGGCCTACGAGCAGTACTTC
CASSQGRGTAYEQYF